The clone carrying this T cell receptor (beta chain) was found once. What it binds is unknown. Extraction yielded at least 5 micrograms of total RNA per sample. This entry belongs to a study of blood T cells in healthy people across ages. Study-level results: The study lacked donor CMV status, which possibly confounded expanded clonotype changes. More naive CD4+ cells and higher diversity were found in long-lived than in aged donors.

A second PCR, run for about 6 to 12 cycles, used a sample-barcoded 5' primer plus a J-beta primer mix. MiXCR, run by TCRdb on the 5' RACE reads, gives a single entry per CDR3 protein. The sample yields 1.5 million to 2 million distinct CDR3 sequences, about 30% seen once. The CDR3 is made up of 16 amino acids. CDR1 and CDR2 from the germline V gene are KGHSH and LQKENI. V was pared by 3 bases and J by 4 bases, with 18 bases between. Sequencing was done on a sample of blood. The chain is built from TRBV18 and TRBJ1-1, with D perhaps matching TRBD1 (6 bases). The receptor was isolated from a woman in her twenties or thirties in good health. The CDR3 DNA reads TGTGCCAGCTCACCTTATCGGGACATCGGAGGCACTGAAGCTTTCTTT. The encoded protein is CASSPYRDIGGTEAFF.